This T cell receptor beta chain was observed in a study of regulatory T cells in long-lasting Graves disease. Time point in this sample: newly diagnosed GD, antithyroid drugs for less than 3 months. RNA isolated from PBMCs was used to make the TCR library. In building TCR beta libraries, iRepertoire HTBI primers were used together with Arm-PCR of CDR3 regions. TCRdb independently ran MiXCR on the multiplex PCR reads; one entry per CDR3 protein. Here the sample spans hundreds of thousands of distinct CDR3 sequences, about 16% being singletons. Germline V CDR1 and CDR2: LNHDA, SQIVND (reference sequence). The junction had 5 bases not matched to a gene; V was cut back by 1 base and J by 5 bases. The CDR3 contains 16 residues. The sample was also linked to a second study, of T cells in Graves' hyperthyroidism and ophthalmopathy.

The receptor's source is a woman aged 35-60 years with Graves disease. Material: peripheral blood mononuclear cells (PBMCs), obtained at new diagnosis, from a patient treated with antithyroid drugs. This chain joins TRBV19 and TRBJ1-1; 12 bases map to TRBD1. The chain's CDR3 is CASSIGGQGAWTEAFF. The DNA of the CDR3 is TGTGCCAGTAGTATAGGGGGACAGGGGGCATGGACTGAAGCTTTCTTT.